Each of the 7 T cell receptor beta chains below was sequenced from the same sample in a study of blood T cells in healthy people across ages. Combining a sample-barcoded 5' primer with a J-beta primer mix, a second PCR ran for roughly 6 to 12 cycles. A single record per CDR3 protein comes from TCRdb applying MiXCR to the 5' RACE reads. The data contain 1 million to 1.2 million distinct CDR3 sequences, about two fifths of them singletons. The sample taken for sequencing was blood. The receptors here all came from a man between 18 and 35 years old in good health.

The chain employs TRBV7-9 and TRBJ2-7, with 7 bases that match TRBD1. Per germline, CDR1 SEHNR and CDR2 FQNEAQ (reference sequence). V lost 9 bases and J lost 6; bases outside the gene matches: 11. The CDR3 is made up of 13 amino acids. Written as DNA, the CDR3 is TGTGCCAGTAACCGGGACAGTAATAGCGAGCAGTACTTC. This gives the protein CASNRDSNSEQYF.

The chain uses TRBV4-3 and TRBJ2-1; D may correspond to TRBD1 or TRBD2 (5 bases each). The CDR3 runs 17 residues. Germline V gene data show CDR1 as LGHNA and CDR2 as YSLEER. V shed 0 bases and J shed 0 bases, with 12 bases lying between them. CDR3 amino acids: CASSQDGRGVSYNEQFF. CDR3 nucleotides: TGCGCCAGCAGCCAAGATGGAAGGGGAGTCTCCTACAATGAGCAGTTCTTC.

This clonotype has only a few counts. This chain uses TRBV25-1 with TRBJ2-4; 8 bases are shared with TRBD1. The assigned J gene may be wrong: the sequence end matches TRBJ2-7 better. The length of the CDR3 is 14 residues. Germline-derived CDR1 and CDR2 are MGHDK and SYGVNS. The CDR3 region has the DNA TGTGCCAGCAGTTTTCAGGGGGCATTCAACGAGCAGTACTTC. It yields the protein CASSFQGAFNEQYF.

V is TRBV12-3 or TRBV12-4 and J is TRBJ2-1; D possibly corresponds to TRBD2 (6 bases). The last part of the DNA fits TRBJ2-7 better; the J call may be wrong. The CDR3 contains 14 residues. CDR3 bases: TGTGCCAGCAGTCCGGGGGTGATCTACAATGAGCAGTACTTC. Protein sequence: CASSPGVIYNEQYF.

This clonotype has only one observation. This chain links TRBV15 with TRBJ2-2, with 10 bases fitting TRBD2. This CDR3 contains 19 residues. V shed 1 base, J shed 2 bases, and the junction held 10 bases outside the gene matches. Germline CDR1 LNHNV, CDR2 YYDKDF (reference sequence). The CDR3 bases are TGTGCCACCAGCAGAGGAGGGAATAGCGGGGGGTTAAACACCGGGGAGCTGTTTTTT. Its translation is CATSRGGNSGGLNTGELFF.

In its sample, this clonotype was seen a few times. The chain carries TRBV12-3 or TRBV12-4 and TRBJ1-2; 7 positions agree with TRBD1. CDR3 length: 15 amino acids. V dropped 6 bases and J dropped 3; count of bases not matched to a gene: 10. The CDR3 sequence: CASSMGATGYYGYTF. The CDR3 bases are TGTGCCAGCAGCATGGGTGCGACAGGGTACTATGGCTACACCTTC.

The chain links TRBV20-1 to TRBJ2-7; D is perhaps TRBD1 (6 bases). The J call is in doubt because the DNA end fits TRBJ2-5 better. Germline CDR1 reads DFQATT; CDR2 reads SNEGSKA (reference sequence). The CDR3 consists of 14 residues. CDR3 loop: CSALITGIRETQYF. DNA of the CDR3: TGCAGTGCATTGATTACAGGGATTAGGGAGACCCAGTACTTC.